This T cell receptor beta chain was retrieved from a study of blood T cells in healthy people across ages. Germline V gives CDR1 MRHNA, CDR2 SNTAGT. V gave up 4 bases and J gave up 11 bases; unmatched junction bases: 10. The CDR3 has 15 amino acids. Regarding the study as a whole: Significant beta diversity loss was already apparent by age around 36, declining roughly linearly.

Alongside a J-beta primer mix, a sample-barcoded 5' primer served in a second PCR lasting about 7 to 11 cycles. TCRdb called the 5' RACE reads again in MiXCR, with one record for every CDR3 protein. The sample has more than 1,400,000 distinct CDR3 sequences, about 43% seen once. Turning to this clonotype: Its target is unknown.

The extraction recovered at least 5 micrograms of total RNA per sample. The sample taken for sequencing was blood. J is TRBJ2-1 and V is TRBV6-4, with 11 positions matching TRBD2. This TCR came from a woman between 18 and 29 years old in good health. The CDR3 loop is CASSGTGTSGTKQFF. The CDR3 DNA reads TGTGCCAGCAGTGGCACCGGGACTAGCGGCACCAAGCAGTTCTTC.